The rows below give T cell receptor beta chains drawn from one sample of a study of cytomegalovirus exposure and HLA in healthy donors. Produced via immunoSEQ multiplex PCR; TCRdb's table is partial and in-frame only. This sample carries about 160,000 clones, roughly 80% of them seen once, and the ten largest clones take approximately 9.8%. The specimen was PBMCs. Receptor source: a man younger than 30 in good health and CMV-seropositive. Both conserved end residues are trimmed from each CDR3. Expanded clones get a size class; other rows say once, few or many, or leave the size out.

V gene	J gene	clone size	CDR3 protein
TRBV10-2	TRBJ2-5	NA	ASYHPAYREGRKTQY
TRBV7-2	TRBJ1-2	NA	ASSFPDRSVVSGYT
TRBV4-3	TRBJ1-2	NA	ASSQMTGGSSYT
TRBV5-6	TRBJ2-1	NA	ASSLGGPLANEQF
TRBV6-6	TRBJ1-4	NA	ASSYSRNEKLF
TRBV7-8	TRBJ2-3	NA	ASSWGGHSTDTQY
TRBV11-2	TRBJ2-5	NA	ASSRQGGETQY
TRBV5-1	TRBJ2-2	NA	ASSPGGTRTGELF
TRBV2	TRBJ2-7	NA	ASSPGRGAAGEQY
TRBV5-6	TRBJ2-7	NA	ASSWGTDYEQY
TRBV25-1	TRBJ2-1	NA	ASSDITGGWGYNEQF
TRBV5-1	TRBJ1-2	NA	ASSRDTGDYGYT
TRBV19	TRBJ2-7	NA	ASSSRTSGEQY
TRBV2	TRBJ1-3	NA	ASSEGTVRNTIY
TRBV19	TRBJ1-5	NA	ATSSQGGSNQPQH
TRBV18	TRBJ2-1	NA	ASSPEADNEQF
TRBV18	TRBJ2-6	once	ASSPAGLASGANVLT
TRBV4-1	TRBJ2-7	once	ASSTQRFSSYEQY
TRBV5-1	TRBJ1-2	NA	ASKTGHVENYGYT
TRBV7-9	NA	NA	ASSYRDSTEQY
TRBV2	TRBJ1-1	once	ASSTQGSTEAF
TRBV14	TRBJ1-4	NA	ASSQEDRDEKLF
TRBV29-1	TRBJ2-7	NA	SVEGEGLYEQY
TRBV28	TRBJ2-7	few	ASSLPGGLSYEQY
TRBV5-1	TRBJ2-2	NA	ASSLGLVTGELF
TRBV29-1	TRBJ2-1	NA	SVDAHSSLSSYNEQF
TRBV4-1	TRBJ1-4	NA	ASSQALQGATNEKLF
TRBV29-1	TRBJ2-5	NA	SVERNRVYGETQY
TRBV28	TRBJ1-2	NA	ASRDRGVIRANYGYT
TRBV12-5	TRBJ2-2	NA	ASGSLGPTGELF
TRBV19	TRBJ2-1	NA	ASRETSGRDSYNEQF
TRBV29-1	TRBJ2-1	NA	SATINSGQAYEQF
TRBV7-9	TRBJ1-2	NA	ASSLGDRDGYT
TRBV4-1	TRBJ2-3	once	ASSQEGLAGGGDTQY
TRBV19	TRBJ2-7	few	ASSIHSLNEQY
TRBV2	TRBJ1-2	NA	ASSRPGRVLGYT
TRBV6-1	TRBJ2-7	NA	ASSEVGDEQY
TRBV19	TRBJ2-5	once	ASSIGILRNQETQY
TRBV5-1	TRBJ1-2	NA	ASSPGDGNYGYT
TRBV27	TRBJ2-1	few	ASSPGGAYNEQF
TRBV7-2	TRBJ2-1	NA	ASSLGTGPYNEQF
TRBV5-6	TRBJ2-5	once	ASSLGTGWETQY
TRBV5-1	TRBJ2-1	NA	ASSLDWGVTDEQF
TRBV9	TRBJ1-5	NA	ASSPWGGNQPQH
TRBV9	TRBJ1-1	NA	ASSGDRDRAPEAF
TRBV18	TRBJ1-4	once	ASSADSEKLF
TRBV5-1	TRBJ2-1	NA	ASGAGTRDNEQF
TRBV5-6	TRBJ1-2	NA	ASSLVRGNYGYT
TRBV7-9	TRBJ1-5	NA	ASSASGTQH
TRBV19	TRBJ2-4	few	ASSPQGATKNIQY
TRBV7-2	TRBJ1-4	NA	ASSLVRTGLPEKLF
TRBV7-2	TRBJ2-7	NA	ASSLGFPGGVYEQY
TRBV5-1	TRBJ1-4	NA	ASSFGSATNEKLF
TRBV19	TRBJ1-5	NA	ASLGTAFNQPQH
TRBV7-9	TRBJ2-2	NA	ASMGDRGSTGELF
TRBV5-6	TRBJ1-4	NA	ASSLSWEEKLF
TRBV14	TRBJ2-5	NA	ASNPRGQETQY
TRBV5-1	TRBJ2-7	NA	ASRLLGEVYYEQY
TRBV6-5	TRBJ2-3	NA	ASSYVAGGVDTQY